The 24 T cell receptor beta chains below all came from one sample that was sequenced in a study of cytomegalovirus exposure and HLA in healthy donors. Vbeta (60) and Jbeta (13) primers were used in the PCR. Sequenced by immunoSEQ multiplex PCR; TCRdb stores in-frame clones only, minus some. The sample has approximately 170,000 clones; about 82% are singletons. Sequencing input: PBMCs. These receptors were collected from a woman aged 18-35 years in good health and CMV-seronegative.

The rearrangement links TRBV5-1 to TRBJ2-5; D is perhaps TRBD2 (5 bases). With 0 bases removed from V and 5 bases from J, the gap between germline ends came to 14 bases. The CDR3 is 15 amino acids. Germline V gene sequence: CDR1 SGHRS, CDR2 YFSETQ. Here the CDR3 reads CASSLAPGLGETQYF. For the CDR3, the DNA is TGCGCCAGCAGCTTGGCCCCGGGGTTAGGGGAGACCCAGTACTTC.

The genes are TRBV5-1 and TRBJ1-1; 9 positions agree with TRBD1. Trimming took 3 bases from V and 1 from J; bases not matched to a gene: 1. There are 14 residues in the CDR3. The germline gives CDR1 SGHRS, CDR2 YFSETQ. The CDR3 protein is CASSSDRGNTEAFF. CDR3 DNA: TGCGCCAGCAGCTCGGACAGGGGGAACACTGAAGCTTTCTTT.

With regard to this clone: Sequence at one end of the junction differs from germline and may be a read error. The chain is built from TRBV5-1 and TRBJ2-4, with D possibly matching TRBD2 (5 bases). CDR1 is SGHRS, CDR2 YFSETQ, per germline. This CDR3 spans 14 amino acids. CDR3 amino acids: CVSSSSGLRDIQYF. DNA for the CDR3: TGCGTCAGCAGCTCTTCTGGCCTGCGGGACATTCAGTACTTC. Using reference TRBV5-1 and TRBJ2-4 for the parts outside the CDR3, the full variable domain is KAGVTQTPRYLIKTRGQQVTLSCSPISGHRSVSWYQQTPGQGLQFLFEYFSETQRNKGNFPGRFSGRQFSNSRSEMNVSTLELGDSALYLCVSSSSGLRDIQYFGAGTRLSVL.

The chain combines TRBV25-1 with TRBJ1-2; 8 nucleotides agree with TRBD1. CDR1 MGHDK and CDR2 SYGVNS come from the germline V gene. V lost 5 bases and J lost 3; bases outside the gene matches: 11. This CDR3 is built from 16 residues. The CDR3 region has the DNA TGTGCCAGCAGTACCTGGACAGGGAAGAAGGACTATGGCTACACCTTC. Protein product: CASSTWTGKKDYGYTF.

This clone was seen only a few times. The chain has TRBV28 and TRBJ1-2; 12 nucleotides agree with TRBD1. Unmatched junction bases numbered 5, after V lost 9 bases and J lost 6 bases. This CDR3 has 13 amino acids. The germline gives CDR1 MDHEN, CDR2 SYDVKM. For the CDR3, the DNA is TGTGCCAGTAGGGACAGGGGGCCGGATGGCTACACCTTC. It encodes CASRDRGPDGYTF.

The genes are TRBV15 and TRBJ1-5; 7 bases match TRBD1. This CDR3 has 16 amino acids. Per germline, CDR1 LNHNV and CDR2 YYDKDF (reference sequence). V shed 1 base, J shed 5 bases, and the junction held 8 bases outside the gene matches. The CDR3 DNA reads TGTGCCACCAGCAGAGGGGAAGACAGGGACTATCAGCCCCAGCATTTT. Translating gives CATSRGEDRDYQPQHF.

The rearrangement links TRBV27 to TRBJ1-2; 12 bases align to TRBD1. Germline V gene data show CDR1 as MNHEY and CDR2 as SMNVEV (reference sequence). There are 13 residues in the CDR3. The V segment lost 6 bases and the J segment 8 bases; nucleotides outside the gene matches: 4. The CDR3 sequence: CASRGQGARGYTF. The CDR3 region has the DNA TGTGCCAGCAGGGGACAGGGGGCGAGGGGCTACACCTTC.

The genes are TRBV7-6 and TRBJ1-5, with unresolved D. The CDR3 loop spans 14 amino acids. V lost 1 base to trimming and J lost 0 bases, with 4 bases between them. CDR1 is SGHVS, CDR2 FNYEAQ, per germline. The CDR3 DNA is TGTGCCAGCAGCTTAGACGGTAGCAATCAGCCCCAGCATTTT. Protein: CASSLDGSNQPQHF.

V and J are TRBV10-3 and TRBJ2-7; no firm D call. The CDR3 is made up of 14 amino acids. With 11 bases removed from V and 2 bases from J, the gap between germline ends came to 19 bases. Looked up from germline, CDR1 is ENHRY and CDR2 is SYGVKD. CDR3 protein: CALNSTPKPYEQYF. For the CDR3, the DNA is TGTGCCCTGAACAGCACCCCAAAACCCTACGAGCAGTACTTC.

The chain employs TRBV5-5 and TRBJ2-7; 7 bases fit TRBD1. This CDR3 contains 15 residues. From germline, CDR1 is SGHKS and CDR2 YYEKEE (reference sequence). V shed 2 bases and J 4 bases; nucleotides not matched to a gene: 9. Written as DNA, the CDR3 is TGTGCCAGCAGCTTAGCTAAGGGGGCTGAGTACGAGCAGTACTTC. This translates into CASSLAKGAEYEQYF.

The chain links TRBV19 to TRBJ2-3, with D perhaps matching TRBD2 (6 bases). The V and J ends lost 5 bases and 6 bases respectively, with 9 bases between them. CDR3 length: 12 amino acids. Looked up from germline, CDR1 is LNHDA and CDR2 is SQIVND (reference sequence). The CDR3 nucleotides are TGTGCCAGTAGTCATCGGGGGGATACGCAGTATTTT. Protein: CASSHRGDTQYF.

DNA of the CDR3: TGTGCCTGGATCCTTCAGGGTCCGACTGAAGCTTTCTTT. This sequence encodes CAWILQGPTEAFF. J is TRBJ1-1 and V is TRBV30, with D possibly matching TRBD1 (5 bases). Germline CDR1 and CDR2: GTSNPN and SVGIG (reference sequence). V gave up 4 bases and J gave up 5 bases, with 14 bases separating them. The CDR3 has 13 amino acids.

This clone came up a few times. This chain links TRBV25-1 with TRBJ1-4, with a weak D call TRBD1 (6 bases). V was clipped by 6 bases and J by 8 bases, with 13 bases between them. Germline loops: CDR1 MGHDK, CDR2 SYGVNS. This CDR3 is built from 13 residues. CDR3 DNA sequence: TGTGCCAGCAGCCGGGACAACCCCGAAAAACTGTTTTTT. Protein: CASSRDNPEKLFF.

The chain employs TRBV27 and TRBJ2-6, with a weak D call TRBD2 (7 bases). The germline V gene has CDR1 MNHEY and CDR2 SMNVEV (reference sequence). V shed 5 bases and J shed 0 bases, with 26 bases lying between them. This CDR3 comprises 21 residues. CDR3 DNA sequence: TGTGCCAGCAGTCCCAATATCCCCGCCGGGGGGCAGCTCTCTGGGGCCAACGTCCTGACTTTC. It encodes CASSPNIPAGGQLSGANVLTF.

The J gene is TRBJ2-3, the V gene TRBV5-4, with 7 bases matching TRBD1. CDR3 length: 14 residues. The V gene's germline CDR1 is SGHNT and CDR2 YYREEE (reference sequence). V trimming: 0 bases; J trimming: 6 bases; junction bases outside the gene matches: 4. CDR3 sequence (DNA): TGTGCCAGCAGCTTGGCTGACAGGGTCGATACGCAGTATTTT. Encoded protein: CASSLADRVDTQYF.

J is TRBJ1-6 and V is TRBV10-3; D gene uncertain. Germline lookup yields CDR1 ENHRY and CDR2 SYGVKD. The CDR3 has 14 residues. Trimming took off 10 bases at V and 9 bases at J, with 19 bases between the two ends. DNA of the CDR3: TGTGCCACCACATCGGTAGCTGTTGGTTCACCCCTCCACTTT. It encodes CATTSVAVGSPLHF.

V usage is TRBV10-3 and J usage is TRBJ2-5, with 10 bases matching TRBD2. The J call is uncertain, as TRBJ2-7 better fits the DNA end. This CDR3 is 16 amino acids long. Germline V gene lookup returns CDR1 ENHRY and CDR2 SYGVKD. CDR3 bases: TGTGCCATCAGTGAGTCGCGGACTAGCGGATCCTACGAGCAGTACTTC. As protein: CAISESRTSGSYEQYF.

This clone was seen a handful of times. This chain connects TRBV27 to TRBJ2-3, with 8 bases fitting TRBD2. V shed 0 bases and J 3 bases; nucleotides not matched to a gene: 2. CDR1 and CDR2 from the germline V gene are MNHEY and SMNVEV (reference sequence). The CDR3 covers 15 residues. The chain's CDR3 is CASSLSRGGTDTQYF. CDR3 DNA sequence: TGTGCCAGCAGTTTATCCCGGGGGGGTACAGATACGCAGTATTTT.

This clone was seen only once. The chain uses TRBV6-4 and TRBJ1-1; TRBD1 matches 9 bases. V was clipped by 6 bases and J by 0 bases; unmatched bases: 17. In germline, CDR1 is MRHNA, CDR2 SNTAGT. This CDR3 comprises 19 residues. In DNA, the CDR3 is TGTGCCAGCAGAACCGGGACAGGGTTTAATTCCGCTTTGAACACTGAAGCTTTCTTT. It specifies CASRTGTGFNSALNTEAFF.

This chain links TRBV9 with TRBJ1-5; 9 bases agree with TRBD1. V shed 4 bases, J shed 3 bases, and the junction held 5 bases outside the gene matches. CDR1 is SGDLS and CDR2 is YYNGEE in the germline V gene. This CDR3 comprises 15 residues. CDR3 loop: CASSRTGAPNQPQHF. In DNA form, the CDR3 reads TGTGCCAGCAGCAGGACAGGGGCCCCCAATCAGCCCCAGCATTTT. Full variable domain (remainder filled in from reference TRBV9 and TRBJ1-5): DSGVTQTPKHLITATGQRVTLRCSPRSGDLSVYWYQQSLDQGLQFLIQYYNGEERAKGNILERFSAQQFPDLHSELNLSSLELGDSALYFCASSRTGAPNQPQHFGDGTRLSIL.

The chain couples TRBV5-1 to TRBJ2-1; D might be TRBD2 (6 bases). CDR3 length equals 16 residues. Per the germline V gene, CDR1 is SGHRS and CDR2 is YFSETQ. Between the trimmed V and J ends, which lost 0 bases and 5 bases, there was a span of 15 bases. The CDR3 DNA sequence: TGCGCCAGCAGCTTGGAAAGGGCAGGAGGGAACAATGAGCAGTTCTTC. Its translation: CASSLERAGGNNEQFF.

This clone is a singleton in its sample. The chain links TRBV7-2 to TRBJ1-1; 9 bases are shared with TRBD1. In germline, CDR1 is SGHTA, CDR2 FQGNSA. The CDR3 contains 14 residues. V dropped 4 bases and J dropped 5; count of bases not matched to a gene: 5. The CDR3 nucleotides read TGTGCCAGCAGCTGGACAGGGGTCTGGACTGAAGCTTTCTTT. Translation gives CASSWTGVWTEAFF.

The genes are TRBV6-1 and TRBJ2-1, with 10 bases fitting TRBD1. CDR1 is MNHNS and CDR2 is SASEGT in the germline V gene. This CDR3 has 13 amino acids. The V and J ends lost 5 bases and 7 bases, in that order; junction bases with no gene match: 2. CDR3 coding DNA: TGTGCCAGCAGTAAGGACAGGGGGAATGAGCAGTTCTTC. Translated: CASSKDRGNEQFF.

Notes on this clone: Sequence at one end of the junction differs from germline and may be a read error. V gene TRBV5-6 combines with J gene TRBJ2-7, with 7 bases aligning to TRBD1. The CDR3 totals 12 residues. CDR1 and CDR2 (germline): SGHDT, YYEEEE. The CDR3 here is CASSLITRQGCF. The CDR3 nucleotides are TGTGCCAGCAGCTTGATTACGAGACAGGGATGCTTC.